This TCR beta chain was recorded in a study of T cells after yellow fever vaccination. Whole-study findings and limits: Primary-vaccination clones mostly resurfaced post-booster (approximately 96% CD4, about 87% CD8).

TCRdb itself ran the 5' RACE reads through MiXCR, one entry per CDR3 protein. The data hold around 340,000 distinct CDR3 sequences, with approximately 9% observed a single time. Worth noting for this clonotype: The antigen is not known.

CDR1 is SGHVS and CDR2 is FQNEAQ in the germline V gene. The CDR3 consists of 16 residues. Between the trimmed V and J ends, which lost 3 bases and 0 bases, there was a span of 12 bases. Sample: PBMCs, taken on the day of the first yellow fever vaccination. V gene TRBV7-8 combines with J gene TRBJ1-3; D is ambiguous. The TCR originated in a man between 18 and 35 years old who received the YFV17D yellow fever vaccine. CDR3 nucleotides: TGTGCCAGCAGCTTTAGCCCCGGACTCTCTGGAAACACCATATATTTT. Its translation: CASSFSPGLSGNTIYF.